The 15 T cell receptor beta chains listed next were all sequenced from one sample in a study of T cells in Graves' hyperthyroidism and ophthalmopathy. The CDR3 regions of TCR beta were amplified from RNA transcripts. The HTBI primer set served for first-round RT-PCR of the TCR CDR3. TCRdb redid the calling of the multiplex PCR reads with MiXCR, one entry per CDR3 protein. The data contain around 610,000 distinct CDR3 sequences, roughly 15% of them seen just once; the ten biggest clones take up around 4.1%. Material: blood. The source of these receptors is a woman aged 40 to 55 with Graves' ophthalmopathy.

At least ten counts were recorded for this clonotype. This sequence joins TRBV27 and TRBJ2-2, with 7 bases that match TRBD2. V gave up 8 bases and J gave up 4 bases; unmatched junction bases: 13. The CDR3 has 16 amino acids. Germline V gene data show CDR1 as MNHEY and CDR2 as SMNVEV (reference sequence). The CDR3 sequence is CASGYTSARGTGELFF. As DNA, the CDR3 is TGTGCCAGCGGATACACTAGCGCGAGGGGCACCGGGGAGCTGTTTTTT.

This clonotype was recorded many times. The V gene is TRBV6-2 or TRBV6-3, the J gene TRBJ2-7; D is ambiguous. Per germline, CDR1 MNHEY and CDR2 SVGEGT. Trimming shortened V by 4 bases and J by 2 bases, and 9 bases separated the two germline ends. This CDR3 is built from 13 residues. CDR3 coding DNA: TGTGCCAGCAGTTTGACCCAAACCTACGAGCAGTACTTC. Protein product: CASSLTQTYEQYF.

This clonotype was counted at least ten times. The CDR3 reads CASSYPRGTGVIDNQPQHF. Here the CDR3 DNA reads TGTGCCAGCAGTTACCCCCGGGGGACAGGGGTTATAGATAATCAGCCCCAGCATTTT. The chain employs TRBV6-2 or TRBV6-3 and TRBJ1-5, with TRBD1 identical over 10 bases. The V segment lost 2 bases and the J segment 4 bases; nucleotides outside the gene matches: 14. This CDR3 has 19 amino acids. CDR1 and CDR2 from the germline V gene are MNHEY and SVGEGT.

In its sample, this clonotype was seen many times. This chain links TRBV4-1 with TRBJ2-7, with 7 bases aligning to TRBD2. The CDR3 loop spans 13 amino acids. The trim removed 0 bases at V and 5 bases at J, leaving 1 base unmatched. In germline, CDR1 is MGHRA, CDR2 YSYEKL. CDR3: CASSQEGGNEQYF. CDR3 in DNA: TGCGCCAGCAGCCAAGAGGGAGGGAACGAGCAGTACTTC.

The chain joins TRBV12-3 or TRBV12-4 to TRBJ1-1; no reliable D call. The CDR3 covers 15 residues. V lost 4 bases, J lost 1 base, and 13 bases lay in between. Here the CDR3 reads CASSYYRGGNTEAFF. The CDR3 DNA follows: TGTGCCAGCAGTTACTACCGAGGTGGGAACACTGAAGCTTTCTTT.

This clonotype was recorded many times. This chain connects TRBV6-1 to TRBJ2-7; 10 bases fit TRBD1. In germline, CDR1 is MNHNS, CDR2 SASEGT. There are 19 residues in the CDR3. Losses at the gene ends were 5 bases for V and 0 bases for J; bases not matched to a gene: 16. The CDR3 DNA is TGTGCCAGCAGTCAACCCCGGGACAGGGGCCTCTCGAGCTCCTACGAGCAGTACTTC. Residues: CASSQPRDRGLSSSYEQYF.

CDR3 coding DNA: TGCGCCAGCAGCTTGAGCTTAAGAACCGGGGAGCTGTTTTTT. Translated: CASSLSLRTGELFF. This rearrangement joins TRBV5-1 to TRBJ2-2; no definite D call. Trimming stripped 1 base from V and 5 bases from J, with 9 bases between. CDR1 and CDR2 (germline): SGHRS, YFSETQ. This CDR3 region has 14 residues. Full variable domain (rest looked up from reference TRBV5-1 and TRBJ2-2): KAGVTQTPRYLIKTRGQQVTLSCSPISGHRSVSWYQQTPGQGLQFLFEYFSETQRNKGNFPGRFSGRQFSNSRSEMNVSTLELGDSALYLCASSLSLRTGELFFGEGSRLTVL.

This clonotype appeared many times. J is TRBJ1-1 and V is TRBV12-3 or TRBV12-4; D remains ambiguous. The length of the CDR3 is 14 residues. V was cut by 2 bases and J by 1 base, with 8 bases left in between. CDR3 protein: CASSLRQQNTEAFF. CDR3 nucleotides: TGTGCCAGCAGTTTAAGGCAACAGAACACTGAAGCTTTCTTT.

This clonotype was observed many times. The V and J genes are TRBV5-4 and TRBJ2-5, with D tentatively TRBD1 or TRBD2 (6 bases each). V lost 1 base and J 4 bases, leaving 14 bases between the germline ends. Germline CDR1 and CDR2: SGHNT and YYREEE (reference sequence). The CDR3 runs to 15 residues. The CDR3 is CASSLSLGGPETQYF. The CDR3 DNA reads TGTGCCAGCAGCTTGTCCCTAGGGGGGCCAGAGACCCAGTACTTC.

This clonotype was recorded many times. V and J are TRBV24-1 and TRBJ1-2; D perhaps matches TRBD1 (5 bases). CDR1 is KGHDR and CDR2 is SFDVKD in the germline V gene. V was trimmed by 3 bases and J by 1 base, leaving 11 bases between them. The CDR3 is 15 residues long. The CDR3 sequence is CATSDRGTGNYGYTF. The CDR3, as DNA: TGTGCCACCAGTGATCGCGGGACGGGTAACTATGGCTACACCTTC.

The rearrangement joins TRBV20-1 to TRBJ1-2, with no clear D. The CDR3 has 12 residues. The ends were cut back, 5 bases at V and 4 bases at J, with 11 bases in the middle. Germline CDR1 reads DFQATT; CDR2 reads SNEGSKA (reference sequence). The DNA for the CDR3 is TGCAGTGCTTCGGCGGGAAGCTATGGCTACACCTTC. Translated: CSASAGSYGYTF.

CDR3 residues: CASSLPRQGSTEAFF. The CDR3 region has the DNA TGTGCCAGCAGCTTACCTAGACAGGGGAGCACTGAAGCTTTCTTT. V and J are TRBV6-5 and TRBJ1-1; 8 bases match TRBD1. CDR1 MNHEY and CDR2 SVGAGI come from the germline V gene. After removal of 6 bases from V and 4 bases from J, the junction contained 10 bases not matched to a gene. The CDR3 totals 15 residues.

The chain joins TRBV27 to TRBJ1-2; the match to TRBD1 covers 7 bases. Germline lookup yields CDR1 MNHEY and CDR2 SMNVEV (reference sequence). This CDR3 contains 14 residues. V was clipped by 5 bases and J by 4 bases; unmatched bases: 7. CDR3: CASSGWDSRYGYTF. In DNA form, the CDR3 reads TGTGCCAGCAGTGGGTGGGACAGCCGCTATGGCTACACCTTC.

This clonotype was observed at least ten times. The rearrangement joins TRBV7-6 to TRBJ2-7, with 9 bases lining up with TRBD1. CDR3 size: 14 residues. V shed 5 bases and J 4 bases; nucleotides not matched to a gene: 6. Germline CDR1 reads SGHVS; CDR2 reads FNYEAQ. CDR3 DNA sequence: TGTGCCAGCAGCCGCGACAGGGGGAATTACGAGCAGTACTTC. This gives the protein CASSRDRGNYEQYF.

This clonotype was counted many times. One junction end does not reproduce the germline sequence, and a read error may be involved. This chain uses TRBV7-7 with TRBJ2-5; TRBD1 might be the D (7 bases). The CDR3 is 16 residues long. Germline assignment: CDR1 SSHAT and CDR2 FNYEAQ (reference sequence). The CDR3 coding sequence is TGTGCTAGCAGCCCAGTGTCGGCAGGGGGGCCAGAGACCCAGTACTTC. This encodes CASSPVSAGGPETQYF.